This TCR beta chain was observed in a study of blood T cell repertoires in COVID-19. Study as a whole: T cells, B-cell-depleted T cells, or PBMCs supplied cDNA or gDNA.

The authors' processing: Reference gene primer amplification gave nucleated cell count estimates. Using immunoSEQ multiplex PCR, the repertoire was profiled, and TCRdb retains in-frame clones only, with some absent. V, J and clone size are taken as reported in that table, and D and trimming were inferred from the DNA itself. The sample lists approximately 140,000 clones, around nine tenths occurring once. This CDR3 has 14 amino acids. CDR1 and CDR2 from the germline V gene are MNHEY and SVGAGI. The V and J ends lost 6 bases and 0 bases respectively, with 12 bases between them. This TCR was recovered from a man aged 45-60 years with active or convalescent COVID-19. Sequencing was carried out using peripheral blood. The rearrangement joins TRBV6-5 to TRBJ2-7; no reliable D call. The CDR3 loop is CASRSVGISYEQYF. As DNA, the CDR3 is TGTGCCAGCAGGTCCGTGGGCATCTCCTACGAGCAGTACTTC.